Below are 7 T cell receptor beta chains sequenced from a single sample in a study of spatial heterogeneity in lung cancer. The study's findings and limits: Counts of expanded alpha and beta TCRs within tumors tracked the tumor nonsynonymous mutation count.

Each CDR3 protein is one row after TCRdb ran MiXCR on the 5' RACE reads. This table has some 6,500 distinct CDR3 sequences, 8.5% to 10% appearing once. Their recognized antigens are unknown. Time point: sample taken at primary tumor resection. The source was lung tumor tissue, collected at surgery. These receptors originate from a female donor with early-stage non-small cell lung cancer.

This clonotype is judged medium-sized. This chain connects TRBV6-5 to TRBJ1-1, with D possibly matching TRBD1 (5 bases). The CDR3 is made up of 13 amino acids. Germline CDR1 and CDR2: MNHEY and SVGAGI. Trimming took off 7 bases at V and 1 base at J, with 10 bases between the two ends. The CDR3 sequence is CASNLDRNTEAFF. The CDR3 region has the DNA TGTGCCAGCAACCTTGACAGGAACACTGAAGCTTTCTTT.

V is TRBV7-8 and J is TRBJ2-3; 7 nucleotides match TRBD2. J gave up 5 bases and V 1 base, and 3 bases lay outside the gene matches. This CDR3 comprises 14 residues. The V gene's germline CDR1 is SGHVS and CDR2 FQNEAQ. As DNA, the CDR3 is TGTGCCAGCAGCTTAGTAGGGGAGGGAGATACGCAGTATTTT. Amino acid sequence: CASSLVGEGDTQYF.

This clonotype is medium-sized (0.01 to 0.1%) in the sample. This chain joins TRBV7-2 and TRBJ2-1; D unresolved. The CDR3 totals 16 residues. Trimming cost V 0 bases and J 6 bases, with 15 bases left between them. The V gene's germline CDR1 is SGHTA and CDR2 FQGNSA. CDR3 coding DNA: TGTGCCAGCAGCTTAGCGGGGTCGGTAAGAGGCAATGAGCAGTTCTTC. Encoded protein: CASSLAGSVRGNEQFF. Full variable domain (outside the CDR3, taken from reference TRBV7-2 and TRBJ2-1): GAGVSQSPSNKVTEKGKDVELRCDPISGHTALYWYRQSLGQGLEFLIYFQGNSAPDKSGLPSDRFSAERTGGSVSTLTIQRTQQEDSAVYLCASSLAGSVRGNEQFFGPGTRLTVL.

This clonotype has at least ten counts. This rearrangement joins TRBV9 to TRBJ2-3, with D unresolved. The CDR3 sequence is 16 residues long. In germline, CDR1 is SGDLS, CDR2 YYNGEE. Trimming pared 1 base from V and 0 bases from J, leaving 12 bases between. This chain's CDR3 is CASSVYAAASTDTQYF. CDR3 in DNA: TGTGCCAGCAGCGTATATGCGGCGGCGAGCACAGATACGCAGTATTTT.

This clonotype was observed a handful of times. V usage is TRBV20-1 and J usage is TRBJ2-2; the D is unclear. CDR3 size: 16 residues. V lost 1 base, J lost 0 bases, and 12 bases lay in between. CDR1 is DFQATT, CDR2 SNEGSKA, per germline (reference sequence). The CDR3 bases are TGCAGTGCTAGAGGGGCCCCGAGCACGAACACCGGGGAGCTGTTTTTT. This encodes CSARGAPSTNTGELFF.

The rearrangement joins TRBV6-5 to TRBJ2-7, with D perhaps TRBD1 (5 bases). Trimming left V 2 bases short and J 6 bases short, with 14 bases between. Germline values: CDR1 MNHEY, CDR2 SVGAGI. The CDR3 length is 14 residues. The CDR3 nucleotides read TGTGCCAGCAGTTACGTGGACAATCAGGGCGAGCAGTACTTC. Translating gives CASSYVDNQGEQYF.

This clonotype came up a few times. The rearrangement joins TRBV7-2 to TRBJ1-2, with D possibly TRBD1 on 6 matching bases. Trimming pared 5 bases from V and 8 bases from J, leaving 12 bases between. The CDR3 spans 12 residues. Per the germline V gene, CDR1 is SGHTA and CDR2 is FQGNSA. The CDR3 sequence is CASSIQGYGYTF. As DNA, the CDR3 is TGTGCCAGCAGCATACAGGGATACGGCTACACCTTC.